The T cell receptor (beta chain) described here comes from a study of cytomegalovirus exposure and HLA in healthy donors. The overall study: In an early release, HLA-typed donors contributed tens of millions of unique TCR sequences. Study observations and caveats: Later analysis showed TCR association rates varying by HLA locus, highest for DRB1 and lowest for HLA-C. Among TCR beta chains, those listed as cytomegalovirus-associated numbered over 150.

This clone was picked up a small number of times. Its antigen is undetermined. The study ran its PCR with 60 Vbeta and 13 Jbeta primers. Repertoires were generated with immunoSEQ multiplex PCR, while TCRdb's copy carries only in-frame clones and drops some. In the table there are about 100,000 clones, 74% of which are singletons. CDR1 and CDR2 from the germline V gene are MNHEY and SVGAGI. This CDR3 spans 15 amino acids. Trimming removed 5 bases from V and 5 bases from J, with 18 bases in between. This chain links TRBV6-5 with TRBJ1-1; D possibly corresponds to TRBD1 (5 bases). The sequence was collected from a woman between 40 and 50 years old in good health and CMV-seropositive. Material: PBMCs. CDR3 region: CASSPLWGGGTEAFF. The CDR3 DNA reads TGTGCCAGCAGTCCACTCTGGGGGGGTGGGACTGAAGCTTTCTTT.